This record looks at one T cell receptor (beta chain) sequence and its context. Antigen: not known. The CDR3 length is 13 residues. Germline CDR1 ENHRY, CDR2 SYGVKD. V lost 7 bases and J lost 5, with 14 bases in between. The source of the sample is a study of cytomegalovirus exposure and HLA in healthy donors. The study's findings and limits: The authors later found most CMV-associated TCR beta chains appeared HLA-restricted. Through in vitro validation, a few CMV-associated chains were shown to be specific for CMV antigens. In a later analysis, productive TCRs from donors in an Asian-associated ancestry cluster reportedly carried fewer N-insertions than the cohort mean.

The PCR contained 60 Vbeta and 13 Jbeta primers. TCRdb's table, derived via immunoSEQ multiplex PCR, lists solely in-frame clones and lacks some. This sample's table reports about 25,000 clones. The receptor's source is a male donor in good health and CMV-seropositive. The rearrangement joins TRBV10-3 to TRBJ1-1; maybe TRBD1 (6 bases). Sequenced sample: PBMCs. CDR3 sequence reads: CAITQGPETEAFF. The CDR3 coding sequence is TGTGCCATCACGCAGGGGCCGGAGACTGAAGCTTTCTTT.